The subject of this entry is one T cell receptor (beta chain). TCRdb re-analysed the PCR reads in MiXCR, keeping a single row per CDR3 protein. This table holds several thousand distinct CDR3 sequences, about 61% found once. The germline V gene encodes CDR1 MNHNS and CDR2 SASEGT. CDR3 length equals 17 residues. With 5 bases clipped from V and 0 bases from J, the junction kept 11 bases outside the gene matches. Localized lung adenocarcinoma, a non-small cell lung cancer, affected the donors. This record belongs to a study of CD4 and CD8 cells across lung adenocarcinoma regions. Input material: CD4+ T cells from the center of a lung tumor. The gene calls are TRBV6-1 and TRBJ2-5, with 8 bases identical to TRBD2. The TCR was taken from a male donor with lung adenocarcinoma. The CD4 and CD8 labels of this study may be unreliable. The CDR3 DNA is TGTGCCAGCAGTCGGGGGGCGGGGGGCGGTGACCAAGAGACCCAGTACTTC. Its protein product is CASSRGAGGGDQETQYF.